Listed below are T cell receptor beta chains from one sample, sequenced in a study of shared clonotypes between healthy human individuals. The assay was immunoSEQ multiplex PCR, and TCRdb's table has in-frame clones only and misses some. The data hold about 2.1 million clones, with roughly 91% observed a single time. The sample consisted of naive CD8+ T cells from PBMCs. These receptors originate from a young man in good health. Some clones in this sample may be carry-over from other donors' samples. Each CDR3 is given with its conserved first and last residue. D genes are given only for firm matches. Clone size is given for some rows only: seen once, a few or many times, or a class if the clone is expanded.

D | J | V | size | DNA | CDR3
. | TRBJ1-5 | TRBV6-8 | . | TGTGCCACCTACCCCGGGACAAATAGCAATCAGCCCCAGCATTTT | CATYPGTNSNQPQHF
. | TRBJ1-2 | TRBV29-1 | . | TGCAGCGTTATCGCCGGTCTGGCTGGCTACACCTTC | CSVIAGLAGYTF
. | TRBJ1-4 | TRBV10-1 | . | TGCGCCAGCAATGGGTGTCGGACCCTTGGAACTAATGAAAAACTGTTTTTT | CASNGCRTLGTNEKLFF
TRBD2 | TRBJ2-3 | TRBV6-1 | . | TGTGCCAGCAGTGAAGACCTGGGGCTAGCGGTCGCAGATACGCAGTATTTT | CASSEDLGLAVADTQYF
. | TRBJ2-7 | TRBV6-5 | . | TGTGCCAGCAGTCTCTCTGGGGGGGAGCAGTACTTC | CASSLSGGEQYF
. | TRBJ1-5 | TRBV2 | . | TGTGCCAGCAGTGATTCGATGGTCCGGGCGGAGCCCCAGCATTTT | CASSDSMVRAEPQHF
. | TRBJ2-1 | TRBV28 | once | TGTGCCAGCAACCCGGTCGTCGACAATGAGCAGTTCTTC | CASNPVVDNEQFF
. | TRBJ1-3 | TRBV7-9 | . | TGTGCCAGCAGCCCCCCCACGGACAGATTAACTCTAAACACCATATATTTT | CASSPPTDRLTLNTIYF
TRBD2 | TRBJ2-1 | TRBV7-9 | . | TGTGCCAGCAGCCCCTGGACTAGCGGGAGGGGGATTGGTGAGCAGTTCTTC | CASSPWTSGRGIGEQFF
TRBD2 | TRBJ2-3 | TRBV7-9 | . | TGTGCCAGCAGCTTTTCGGTGGGCGGGAGTTCAGATACGCAGTATTTT | CASSFSVGGSSDTQYF
. | TRBJ1-2 | TRBV2 | . | TGTGCCAGCAGTGAAGGGACAGATAGCTTGGGCTATGGCTACACCTTC | CASSEGTDSLGYGYTF
. | TRBJ2-7 | TRBV11-2 | . | TGTGCCAGCAGCTCCCGGAGACAGTTCCGAGGGTCCTCCTACGAGCAGTACTTC | CASSSRRQFRGSSYEQYF
TRBD2 | TRBJ2-7 | TRBV14 | . | TGTGCCAGCAGCCAACGTAGCGGGATGTACGAGCAGTACTTC | CASSQRSGMYEQYF
TRBD2 | TRBJ2-7 | TRBV19 | . | TGTGCCAGTAGTATGTATAGCGGGAACGGCTACGAGCAGTACTTC | CASSMYSGNGYEQYF
. | TRBJ2-1 | TRBV7-9 | . | TGTGCCAGCAGCTTAAATCCGAGCTCCTACAATGAGCAGTTCTTC | CASSLNPSSYNEQFF
. | TRBJ2-1 | TRBV4-2 | few | TGTGCCAGCAGCCAAGGCGTTGGATCCTCCTACAATGAGCAGTTCTTC | CASSQGVGSSYNEQFF
. | TRBJ1-5 | TRBV4-1 | . | TGCGCCAGCAGCCCCCTGGGCGATAGCAATCAGCCCCAGCATTTT | CASSPLGDSNQPQHF
TRBD2 | TRBJ2-1 | TRBV11-2 | . | TGTGCCAGCAGCTTAACAACTAGCGGGAGTAATGAGCAGTTCTTC | CASSLTTSGSNEQFF
. | TRBJ2-6 | TRBV7-9 | . | TGTGCCAGCAGAAATCAGGGAGCTGGGGCCAACGTCCTGACTTTC | CASRNQGAGANVLTF